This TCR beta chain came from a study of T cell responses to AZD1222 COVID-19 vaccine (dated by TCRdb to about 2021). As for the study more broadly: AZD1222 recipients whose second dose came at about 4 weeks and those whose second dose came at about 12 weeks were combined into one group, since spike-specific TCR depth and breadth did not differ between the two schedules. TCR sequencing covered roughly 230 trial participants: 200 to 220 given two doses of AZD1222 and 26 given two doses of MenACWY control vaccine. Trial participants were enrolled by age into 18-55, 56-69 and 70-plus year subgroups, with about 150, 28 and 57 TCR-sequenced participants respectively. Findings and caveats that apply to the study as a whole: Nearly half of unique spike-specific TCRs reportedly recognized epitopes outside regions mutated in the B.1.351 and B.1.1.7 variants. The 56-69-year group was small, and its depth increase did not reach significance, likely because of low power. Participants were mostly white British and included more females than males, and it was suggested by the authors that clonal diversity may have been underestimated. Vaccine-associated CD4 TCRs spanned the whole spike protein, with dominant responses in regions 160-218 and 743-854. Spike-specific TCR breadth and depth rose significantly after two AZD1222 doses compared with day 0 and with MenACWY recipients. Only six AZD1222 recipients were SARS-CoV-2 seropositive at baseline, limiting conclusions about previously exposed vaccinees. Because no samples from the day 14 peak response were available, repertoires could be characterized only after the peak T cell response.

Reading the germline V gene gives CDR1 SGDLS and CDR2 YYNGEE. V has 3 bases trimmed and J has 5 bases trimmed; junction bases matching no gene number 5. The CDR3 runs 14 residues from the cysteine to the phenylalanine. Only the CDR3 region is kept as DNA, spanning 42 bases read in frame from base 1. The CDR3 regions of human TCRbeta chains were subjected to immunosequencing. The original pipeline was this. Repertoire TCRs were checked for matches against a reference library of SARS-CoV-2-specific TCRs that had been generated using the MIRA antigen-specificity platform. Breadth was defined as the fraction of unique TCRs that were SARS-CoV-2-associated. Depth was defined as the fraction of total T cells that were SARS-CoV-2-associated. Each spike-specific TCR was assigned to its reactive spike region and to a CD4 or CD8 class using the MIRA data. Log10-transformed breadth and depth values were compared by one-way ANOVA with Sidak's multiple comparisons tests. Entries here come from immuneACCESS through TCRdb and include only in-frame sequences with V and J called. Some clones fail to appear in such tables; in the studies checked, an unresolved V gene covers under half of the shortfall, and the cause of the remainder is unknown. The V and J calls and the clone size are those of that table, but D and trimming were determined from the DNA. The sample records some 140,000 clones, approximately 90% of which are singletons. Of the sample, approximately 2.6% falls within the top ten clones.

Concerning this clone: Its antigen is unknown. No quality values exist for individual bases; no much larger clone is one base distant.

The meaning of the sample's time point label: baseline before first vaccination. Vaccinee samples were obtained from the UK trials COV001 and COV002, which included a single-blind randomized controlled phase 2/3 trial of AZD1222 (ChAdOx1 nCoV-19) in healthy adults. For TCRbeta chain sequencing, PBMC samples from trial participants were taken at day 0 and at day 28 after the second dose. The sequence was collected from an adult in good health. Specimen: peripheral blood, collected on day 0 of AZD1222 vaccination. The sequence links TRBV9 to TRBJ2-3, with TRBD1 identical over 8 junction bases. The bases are TGTGCCAGCAGCGAGGGACAGGTAGGAGATACGCAGTATTTT. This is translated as CASSEGQVGDTQYF.